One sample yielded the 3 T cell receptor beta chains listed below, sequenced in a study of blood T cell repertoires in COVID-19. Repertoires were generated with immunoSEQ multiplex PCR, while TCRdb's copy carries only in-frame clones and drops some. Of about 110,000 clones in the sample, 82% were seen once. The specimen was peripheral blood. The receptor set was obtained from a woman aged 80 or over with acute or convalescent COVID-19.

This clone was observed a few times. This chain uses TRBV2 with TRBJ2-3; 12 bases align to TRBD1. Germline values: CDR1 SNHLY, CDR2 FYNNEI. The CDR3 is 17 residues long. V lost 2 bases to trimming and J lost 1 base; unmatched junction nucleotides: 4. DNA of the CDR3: TGTGCCAGCAGTGAAACCGGGACAGGGGGCGGCACAGATACGCAGTATTTT. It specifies CASSETGTGGGTDTQYF.

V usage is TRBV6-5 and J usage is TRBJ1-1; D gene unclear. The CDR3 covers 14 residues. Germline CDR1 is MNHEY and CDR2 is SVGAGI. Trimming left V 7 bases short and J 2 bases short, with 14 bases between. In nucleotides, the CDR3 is TGTGCCAGCACCCTTACTCTTTATAACACTGAAGCTTTCTTT. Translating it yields CASTLTLYNTEAFF.

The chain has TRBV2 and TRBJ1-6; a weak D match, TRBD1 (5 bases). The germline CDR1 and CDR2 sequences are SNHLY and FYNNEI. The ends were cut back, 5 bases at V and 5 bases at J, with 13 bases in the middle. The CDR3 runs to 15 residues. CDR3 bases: TGTGCCAGCAGTTGGAACAGGCCGGATAATTCACCCCTCCACTTT. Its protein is CASSWNRPDNSPLHF.